This T cell receptor beta chain was captured by sequencing in a study of response to subunit inactivated influenza vaccine. V was cut by 5 bases and J by 5 bases, with 12 bases left in between. Germline V lookup: CDR1 SEHNR, CDR2 FQNEAQ (reference sequence). CDR3 length: 13 residues. TCRdb reprocessed the RT-PCR reads via MiXCR and lists one record per CDR3 protein. The profile shows about 570,000 distinct CDR3 sequences, approximately 10% of them singletons. The sample was also reused in another study, on T cells expressing NK-cell markers. That source reports: The cDNA for TCR beta came from 5'RACE template switching with UMIs. TCR beta repertoires came from sorted CD3+CD56+NKG2C+, CD3+CD56+NKG2C- and CD3+CD56-NKG2C+ T cells. Seropositivity for HCMV was found in seven of the eight sequenced donors, with one seronegative. Among CD8+ T cells from over 5 donors, dominant NKG2C+ clonotypes accounted for about 1.0-7.0%.

This TCR came from a man between 50 and 59 years old who received an inactivated influenza vaccine. The input for sequencing was PBMCs from blood, taken on the day of vaccination. The V and J genes are TRBV7-9 and TRBJ2-5; TRBD1 is a possible D gene (6 bases). The CDR3 loop reads CASSLGTFETQYF. The CDR3 DNA follows: TGTGCCAGCAGCCTCGGGACATTTGAGACCCAGTACTTC.